This T cell receptor (beta chain) was recovered during a study of blood T cell repertoires in COVID-19. As originally analysed: How many nucleated cells were present was estimated from reference gene primer amplification. The data were produced by immunoSEQ multiplex PCR, yet TCRdb's version contains in-frame clones alone and is incomplete. V, J and clone size are those of that table, while D and trimming were read from the DNA. In the table there are 180,000 or so clones, around 85% of which are singletons. The CDR3 loop spans 13 amino acids. Germline V gene lookup returns CDR1 SGDLS and CDR2 YYNGEE. V was trimmed by 0 bases and J by 0 bases, leaving 4 bases between them.

The chain has TRBV9 and TRBJ2-7, with D hard to call. The source of this sequence is an elderly woman with acute or convalescent COVID-19. The sample consisted of peripheral blood. The CDR3 DNA reads as TGTGCCAGCAGCGTAGAACACTCCTACGAGCAGTACTTC. Protein: CASSVEHSYEQYF. The full variable domain, rest sourced from reference TRBV9 and TRBJ2-7, is DSGVTQTPKHLITATGQRVTLRCSPRSGDLSVYWYQQSLDQGLQFLIQYYNGEERAKGNILERFSAQQFPDLHSELNLSSLELGDSALYFCASSVEHSYEQYFGPGTRLTVT.